The present TCR beta chain was sequenced within a study of blood T cell repertoires in COVID-19. Per the germline V gene, CDR1 is MDHEN and CDR2 is SYDVKM. This CDR3 region has 17 residues. The V gene end was trimmed by 6 bases and the J gene end by 3 bases; junction bases not matched to a gene: 10. Clones were sequenced by immunoSEQ multiplex PCR, and TCRdb holds only the in-frame ones, with some missing. The sample gives approximately 270,000 clones, approximately 90% of which show up once; over 4% is in the top ten. Sequenced input: PBMCs or T cells enriched from blood (not recorded which). This TCR was sampled from a woman aged 30 to 39 with acute COVID-19. This chain connects TRBV28 to TRBJ2-2; 10 bases align to TRBD1. CDR3 sequence (DNA): TGTGCCAGCAGCTCAGCGGGACAGGGGATTTACACCGGGGAGCTGTTTTTT. Protein sequence: CASSSAGQGIYTGELFF.